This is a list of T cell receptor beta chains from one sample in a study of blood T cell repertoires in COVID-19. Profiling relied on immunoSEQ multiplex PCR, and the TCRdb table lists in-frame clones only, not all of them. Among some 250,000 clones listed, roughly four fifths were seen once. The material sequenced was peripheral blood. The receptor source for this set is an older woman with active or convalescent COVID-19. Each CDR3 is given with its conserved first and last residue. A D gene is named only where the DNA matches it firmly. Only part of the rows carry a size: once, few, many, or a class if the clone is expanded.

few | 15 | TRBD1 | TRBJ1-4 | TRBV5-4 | CASSLGGQSGEKLFF | TGTGCCAGCAGCTTGGGGGGACAGTCGGGGGAAAAACTGTTTTTT
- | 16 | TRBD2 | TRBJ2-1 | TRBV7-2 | CASSLALAGGWNEQFF | TGTGCCAGCAGCTTAGCCCTAGCGGGGGGTTGGAATGAGCAGTTCTTC
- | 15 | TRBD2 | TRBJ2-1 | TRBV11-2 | CASMKGLAGEGEQFF | TGTGCCAGTATGAAGGGACTAGCGGGGGAGGGGGAGCAGTTCTTC
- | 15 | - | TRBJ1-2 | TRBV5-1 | CASSLARTANYGYTF | TGCGCCAGCAGCTTGGCGAGGACAGCTAACTATGGCTACACCTTC
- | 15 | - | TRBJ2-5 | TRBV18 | CASSPQWVGQETQYF | TGTGCCAGCTCACCACAGTGGGTCGGGCAAGAGACCCAGTACTTC
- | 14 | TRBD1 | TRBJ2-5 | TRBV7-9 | CASSLPTGEETQYF | TGTGCCAGCAGCTTACCAACAGGGGAAGAGACCCAGTACTTC
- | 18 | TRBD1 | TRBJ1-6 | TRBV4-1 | CASSQTGTGVSYNSPLHF | TGCGCCAGCAGCCAGACCGGGACAGGGGTATCCTATAATTCACCCCTCCACTTT
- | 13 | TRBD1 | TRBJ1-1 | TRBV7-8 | CASSTRTGDEAFF | TGTGCCAGCAGCACCCGGACAGGGGATGAAGCTTTCTTT
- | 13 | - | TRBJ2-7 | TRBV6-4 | CASKRGSSYEQYF | TGTGCCAGCAAAAGGGGGTCTTCCTACGAGCAGTACTTC
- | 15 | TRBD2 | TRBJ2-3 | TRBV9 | CASSVVAGGADTQYF | TGTGCCAGCAGCGTAGTAGCCGGGGGGGCAGATACGCAGTATTTT
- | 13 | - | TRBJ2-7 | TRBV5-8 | CASSFGQASEQYF | TGTGCCAGCAGCTTTGGACAAGCCTCCGAGCAGTACTTC
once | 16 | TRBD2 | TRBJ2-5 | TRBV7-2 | CASSPDLSGGDETQYF | TGTGCCAGCAGCCCCGATCTAAGCGGGGGCGATGAGACCCAGTACTTC
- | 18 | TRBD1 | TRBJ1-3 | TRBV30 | CAWSRDRVKGSSGNTIYF | TGTGCCTGGAGTAGGGACAGGGTGAAGGGTTCATCTGGAAACACCATATATTTT
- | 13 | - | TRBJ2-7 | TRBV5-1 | CASSAGKAREQYF | TGCGCCAGCAGCGCAGGGAAGGCGCGGGAGCAGTACTTC
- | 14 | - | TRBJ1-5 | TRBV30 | CAWAGSPTDQPQHF | TGTGCCTGGGCCGGGTCCCCGACAGATCAGCCCCAGCATTTT